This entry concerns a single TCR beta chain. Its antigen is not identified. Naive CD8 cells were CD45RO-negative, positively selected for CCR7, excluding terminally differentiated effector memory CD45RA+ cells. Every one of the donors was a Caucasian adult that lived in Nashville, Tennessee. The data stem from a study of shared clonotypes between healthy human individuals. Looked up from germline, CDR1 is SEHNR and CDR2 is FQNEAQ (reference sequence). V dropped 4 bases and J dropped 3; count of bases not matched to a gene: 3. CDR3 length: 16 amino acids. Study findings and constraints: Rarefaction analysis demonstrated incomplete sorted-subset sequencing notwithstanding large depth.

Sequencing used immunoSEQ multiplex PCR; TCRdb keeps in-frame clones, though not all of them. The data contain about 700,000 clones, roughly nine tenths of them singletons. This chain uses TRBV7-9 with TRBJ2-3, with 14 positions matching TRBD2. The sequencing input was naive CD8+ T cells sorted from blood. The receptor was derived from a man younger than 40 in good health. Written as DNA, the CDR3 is TGTGCCAGCAGCTGGACTAGCGGGAGGATGACAGATACGCAGTATTTT. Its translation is CASSWTSGRMTDTQYF.